The source of this TCR beta chain is a study of T cell repertoires in cytomegalovirus infection. Overall study context: CMV epitopes in the study were HLA-C-restricted (recently identified) and HLA-B-restricted (well studied). An indication of both CMV infection and matching HLA type came from public TCR beta signatures.

The germline V gene encodes CDR1 LNHNV and CDR2 YYDKDF (reference sequence). The ends lost 1 base at V and 8 bases at J; junction bases unmatched: 19. The CDR3 totals 19 residues. There are a few counts of this clonotype. The antigen is undetermined. MiXCR was run by TCRdb on the reads, yielding one entry per CDR3 protein. The sample carries about 330,000 distinct CDR3 sequences, about 35% recorded once. The chain employs TRBV15 and TRBJ2-1, with 8 bases matching TRBD2. This TCR was recovered from a human donor in good health (CMV status not recorded). Some clones in this sample may be carry-over from other donors' samples. The sequencing used cultured PBMCs, collected from culture after CMV antigen stimulation. Here the CDR3 DNA reads TGTGCCACCAGCAGAGTAAGCGGGAGTATGGTTATGGGGGCCGATGAGCAGTTCTTC. As protein: CATSRVSGSMVMGADEQFF.